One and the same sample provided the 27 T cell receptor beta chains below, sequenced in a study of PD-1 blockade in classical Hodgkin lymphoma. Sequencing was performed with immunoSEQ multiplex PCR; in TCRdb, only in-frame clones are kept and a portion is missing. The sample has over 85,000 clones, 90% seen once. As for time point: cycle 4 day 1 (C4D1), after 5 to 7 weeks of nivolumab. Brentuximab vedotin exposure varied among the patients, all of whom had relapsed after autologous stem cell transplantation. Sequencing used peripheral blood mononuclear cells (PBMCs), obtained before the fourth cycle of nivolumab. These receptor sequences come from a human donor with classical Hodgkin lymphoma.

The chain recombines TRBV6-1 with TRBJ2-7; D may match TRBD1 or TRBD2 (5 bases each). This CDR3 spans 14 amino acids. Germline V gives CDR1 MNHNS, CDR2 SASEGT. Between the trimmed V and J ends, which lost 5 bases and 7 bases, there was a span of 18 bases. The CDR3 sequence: CASSRETQRGEQYF. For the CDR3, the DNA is TGTGCCAGCAGTAGGGAGACTCAAAGGGGTGAGCAGTACTTC.

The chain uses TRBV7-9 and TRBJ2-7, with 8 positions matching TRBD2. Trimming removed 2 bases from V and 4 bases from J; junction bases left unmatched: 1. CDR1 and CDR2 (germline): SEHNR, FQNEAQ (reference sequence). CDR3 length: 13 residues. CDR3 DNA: TGTGCCAGCAGCTTACGGGAGGGATACGAGCAGTACTTC. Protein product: CASSLREGYEQYF.

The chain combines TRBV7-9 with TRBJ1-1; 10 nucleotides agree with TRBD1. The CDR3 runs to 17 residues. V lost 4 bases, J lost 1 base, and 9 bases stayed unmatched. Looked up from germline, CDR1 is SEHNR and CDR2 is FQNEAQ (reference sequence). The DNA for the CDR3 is TGTGCCAGCAGCTCCTCCGACAGGGGGCGAAAGAACACTGAAGCTTTCTTT. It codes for CASSSSDRGRKNTEAFF.

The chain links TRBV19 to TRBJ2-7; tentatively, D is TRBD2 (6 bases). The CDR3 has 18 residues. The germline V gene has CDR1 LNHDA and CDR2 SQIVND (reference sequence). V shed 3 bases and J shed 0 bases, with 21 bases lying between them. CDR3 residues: CASSIKVGWDGSSYEQYF. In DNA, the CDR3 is TGTGCCAGTAGTATTAAGGTCGGCTGGGACGGGAGCTCCTACGAGCAGTACTTC.

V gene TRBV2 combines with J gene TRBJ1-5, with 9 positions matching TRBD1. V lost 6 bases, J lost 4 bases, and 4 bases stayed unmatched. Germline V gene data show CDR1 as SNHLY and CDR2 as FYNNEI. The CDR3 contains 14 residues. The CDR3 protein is CASRHRGLNQPQHF. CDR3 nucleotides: TGTGCCAGCAGACACAGGGGGCTGAATCAGCCCCAGCATTTT.

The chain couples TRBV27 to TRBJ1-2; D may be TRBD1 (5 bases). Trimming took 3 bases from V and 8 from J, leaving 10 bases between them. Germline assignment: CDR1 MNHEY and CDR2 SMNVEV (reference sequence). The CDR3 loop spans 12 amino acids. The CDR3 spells CASSFLGAGYTF. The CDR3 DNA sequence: TGTGCCAGCAGTTTCCTAGGGGCCGGCTACACCTTC.

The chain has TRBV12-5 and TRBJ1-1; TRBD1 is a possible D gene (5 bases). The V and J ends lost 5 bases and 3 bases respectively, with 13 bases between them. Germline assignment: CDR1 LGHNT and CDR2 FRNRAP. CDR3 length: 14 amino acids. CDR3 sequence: CASGPLDTYTEAFF. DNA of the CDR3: TGTGCTAGTGGTCCTCTGGACACTTACACTGAAGCTTTCTTT.

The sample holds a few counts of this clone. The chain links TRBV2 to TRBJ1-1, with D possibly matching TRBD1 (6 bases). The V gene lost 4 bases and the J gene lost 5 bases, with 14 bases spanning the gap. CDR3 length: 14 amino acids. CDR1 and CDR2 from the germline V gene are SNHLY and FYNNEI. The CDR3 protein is CASSVHRVDTEAFF. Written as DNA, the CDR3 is TGTGCCAGCAGTGTCCACAGGGTCGATACTGAAGCTTTCTTT.

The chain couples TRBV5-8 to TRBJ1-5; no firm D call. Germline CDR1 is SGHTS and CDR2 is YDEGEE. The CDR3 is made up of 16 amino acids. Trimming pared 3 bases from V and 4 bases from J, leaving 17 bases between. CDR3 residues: CASSYRGGVRNQPQHF. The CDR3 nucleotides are TGTGCCAGCAGCTACCGAGGTGGGGTGAGGAATCAGCCCCAGCATTTT. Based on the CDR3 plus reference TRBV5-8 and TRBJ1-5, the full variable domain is EAGVTQSPTHLIKTRGQQATLRCSPISGHTSVYWYQQALGLGLQFLLWYDEGEERNRGNFPPRFSGRQFPNYSSELNVNALELEDSALYLCASSYRGGVRNQPQHFGDGTRLSIL.

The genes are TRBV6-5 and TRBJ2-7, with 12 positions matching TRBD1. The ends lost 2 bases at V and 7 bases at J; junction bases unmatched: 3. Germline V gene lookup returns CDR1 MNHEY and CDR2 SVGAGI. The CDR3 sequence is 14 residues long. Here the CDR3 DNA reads TGTGCCAGCAGTTACCGGGACAGGGGGCGGGAGCAGTACTTC. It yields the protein CASSYRDRGREQYF.

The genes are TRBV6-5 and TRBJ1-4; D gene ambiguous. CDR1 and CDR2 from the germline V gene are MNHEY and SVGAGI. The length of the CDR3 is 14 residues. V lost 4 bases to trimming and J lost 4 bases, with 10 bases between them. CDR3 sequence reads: CASSFGRLNEKLFF. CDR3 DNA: TGTGCCAGCAGTTTTGGACGGCTTAATGAAAAACTGTTTTTT.

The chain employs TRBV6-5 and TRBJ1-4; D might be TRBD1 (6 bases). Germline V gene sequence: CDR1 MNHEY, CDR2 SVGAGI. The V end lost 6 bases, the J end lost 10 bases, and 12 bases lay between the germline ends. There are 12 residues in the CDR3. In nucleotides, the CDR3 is TGTGCCAGCAGCCCAGGGGACGGAAAACTGTTTTTT. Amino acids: CASSPGDGKLFF.

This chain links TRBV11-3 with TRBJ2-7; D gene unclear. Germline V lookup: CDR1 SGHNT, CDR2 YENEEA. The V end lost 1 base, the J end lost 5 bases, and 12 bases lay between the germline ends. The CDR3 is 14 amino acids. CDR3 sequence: CASSLGPNRHEQYF. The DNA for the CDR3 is TGTGCCAGCAGCTTAGGGCCCAACCGCCACGAGCAGTACTTC.

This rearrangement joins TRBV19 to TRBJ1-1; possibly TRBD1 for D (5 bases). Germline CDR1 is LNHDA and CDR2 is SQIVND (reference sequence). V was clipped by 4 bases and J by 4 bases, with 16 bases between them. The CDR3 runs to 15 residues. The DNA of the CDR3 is TGTGCCAGTAGTAACCCCAGGGTCGGTTTCACTGAAGCTTTCTTT. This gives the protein CASSNPRVGFTEAFF.

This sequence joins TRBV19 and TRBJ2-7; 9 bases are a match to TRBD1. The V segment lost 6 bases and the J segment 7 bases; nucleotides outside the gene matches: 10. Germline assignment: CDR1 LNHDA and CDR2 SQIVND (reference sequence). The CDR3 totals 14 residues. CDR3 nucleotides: TGTGCCAGTAGCACAGGGGGCCCTCATGGGGAGCAGTACTTC. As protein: CASSTGGPHGEQYF.

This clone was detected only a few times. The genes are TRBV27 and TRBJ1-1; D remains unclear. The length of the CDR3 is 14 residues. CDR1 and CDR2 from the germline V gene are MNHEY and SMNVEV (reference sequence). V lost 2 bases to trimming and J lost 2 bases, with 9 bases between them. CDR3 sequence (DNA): TGTGCCAGCAGTTTAAATTGGGTTAACACTGAAGCTTTCTTT. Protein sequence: CASSLNWVNTEAFF.

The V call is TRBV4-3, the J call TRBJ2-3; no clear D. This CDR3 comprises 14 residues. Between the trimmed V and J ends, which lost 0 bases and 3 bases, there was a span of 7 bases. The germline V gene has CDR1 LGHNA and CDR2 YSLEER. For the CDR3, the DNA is TGCGCCAGCAGCCAAGAGAGCCCGACAGATACGCAGTATTTT. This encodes CASSQESPTDTQYF.

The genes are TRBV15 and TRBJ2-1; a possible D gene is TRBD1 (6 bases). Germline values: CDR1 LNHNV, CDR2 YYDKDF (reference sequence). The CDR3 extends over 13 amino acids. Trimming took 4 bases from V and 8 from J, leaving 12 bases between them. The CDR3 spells CATSKARGHEQFF. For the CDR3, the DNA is TGTGCCACCAGCAAGGCCAGGGGTCATGAGCAGTTCTTC.

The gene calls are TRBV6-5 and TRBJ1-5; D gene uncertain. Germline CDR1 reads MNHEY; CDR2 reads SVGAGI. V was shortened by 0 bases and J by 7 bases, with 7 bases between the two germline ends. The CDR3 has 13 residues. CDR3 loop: CASSYSRSQPQHF. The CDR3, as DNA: TGTGCCAGCAGTTACTCGCGGAGCCAGCCCCAGCATTTT.

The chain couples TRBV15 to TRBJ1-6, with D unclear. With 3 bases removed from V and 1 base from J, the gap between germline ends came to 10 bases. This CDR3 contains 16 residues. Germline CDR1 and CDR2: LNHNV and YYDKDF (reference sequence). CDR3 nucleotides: TGTGCCACCAGCAGCAATTGGGAGTCCTATAATTCACCCCTCCACTTT. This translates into CATSSNWESYNSPLHF. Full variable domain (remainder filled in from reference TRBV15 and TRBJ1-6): DAMVIQNPRYQVTQFGKPVTLSCSQTLNHNVMYWYQQKSSQAPKLLFHYYDKDFNNEADTPDNFQSRRPNTSFCFLDIRSPGLGDTAMYLCATSSNWESYNSPLHFGNGTRLTVT.

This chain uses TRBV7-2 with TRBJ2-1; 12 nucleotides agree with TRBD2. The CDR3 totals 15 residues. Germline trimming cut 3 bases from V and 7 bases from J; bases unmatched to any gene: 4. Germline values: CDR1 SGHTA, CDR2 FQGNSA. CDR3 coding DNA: TGTGCCAGCAGCTTTATCCTAGCGGGGGGGAATGAGCAGTTCTTC. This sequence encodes CASSFILAGGNEQFF.

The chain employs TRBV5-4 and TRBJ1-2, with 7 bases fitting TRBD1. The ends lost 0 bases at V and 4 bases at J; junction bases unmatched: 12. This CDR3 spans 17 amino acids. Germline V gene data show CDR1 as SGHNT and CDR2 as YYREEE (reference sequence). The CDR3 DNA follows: TGTGCCAGCAGCTTGGGGCAGGGGGTAAATCTAGGCTATGGCTACACCTTC. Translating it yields CASSLGQGVNLGYGYTF.

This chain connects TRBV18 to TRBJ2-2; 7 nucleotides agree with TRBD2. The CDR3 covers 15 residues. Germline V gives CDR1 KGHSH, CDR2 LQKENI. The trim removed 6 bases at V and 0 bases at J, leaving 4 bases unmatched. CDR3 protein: CASSGGLANTGELFF. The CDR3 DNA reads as TGTGCCAGCTCGGGTGGACTAGCGAACACCGGGGAGCTGTTTTTT. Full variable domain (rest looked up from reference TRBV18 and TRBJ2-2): NAGVMQNPRHLVRRRGQEARLRCSPMKGHSHVYWYRQLPEEGLKFMVYLQKENIIDESGMPKERFSAEFPKEGPSILRIQQVVRGDSAAYFCASSGGLANTGELFFGEGSRLTVL.

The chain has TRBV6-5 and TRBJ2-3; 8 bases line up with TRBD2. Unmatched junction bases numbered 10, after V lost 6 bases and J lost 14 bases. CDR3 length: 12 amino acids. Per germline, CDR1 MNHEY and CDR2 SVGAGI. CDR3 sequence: CASSQTGTRRYF. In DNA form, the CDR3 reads TGTGCCAGCAGCCAGACCGGGACTAGGAGGTATTTT.

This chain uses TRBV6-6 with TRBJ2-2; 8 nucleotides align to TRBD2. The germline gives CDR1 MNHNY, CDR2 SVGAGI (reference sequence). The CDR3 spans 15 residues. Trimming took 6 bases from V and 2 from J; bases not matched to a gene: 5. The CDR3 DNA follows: TGTGCCAGCAGCCCGACTAGCGTAAACACCGGGGAGCTGTTTTTT. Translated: CASSPTSVNTGELFF.

The CDR3, as DNA: TGCAGTGCTGGGAGGGAGCCCCAGCATTTT. It encodes CSAGREPQHF. V gene TRBV20-1 combines with J gene TRBJ1-5; D is undetermined. CDR1 and CDR2 (germline): DFQATT, SNEGSKA (reference sequence). The CDR3 extends over 10 amino acids. V was trimmed by 5 bases and J by 8 bases, leaving 7 bases between them.

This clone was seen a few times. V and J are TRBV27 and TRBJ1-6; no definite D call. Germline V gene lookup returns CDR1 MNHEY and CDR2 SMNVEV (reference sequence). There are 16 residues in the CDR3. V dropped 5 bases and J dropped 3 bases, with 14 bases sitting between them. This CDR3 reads CASSVTVPYYNSPLHF. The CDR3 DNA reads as TGTGCCAGCAGTGTGACTGTTCCCTACTATAATTCACCCCTCCACTTT.